This TCR beta chain was captured in a study of cytomegalovirus exposure and HLA in healthy donors. Study outcomes and limitations: It was taken for granted in presence/absence analyses that sequencing depth across donors was roughly uniform.

The PCR made use of 60 Vbeta and 13 Jbeta primers. TCRdb keeps only in-frame clones here, not all; method: immunoSEQ multiplex PCR. In the table there are 170,000 or so clones, about 80% of which are singletons. A note on this clone: Its target is not known.

This sequence originates from a woman aged 30 to 39 in good health and CMV-seronegative. Sequencing was performed on PBMCs.

The DNA for the CDR3 is TGTGCCAGCAGTTTACGGTCAGGGGGTAAAACTGAAGCTTTCTTT. Its translation is CASSLRSGGKTEAFF. This sequence joins TRBV28 and TRBJ1-1; 7 bases map to TRBD1. The V gene end was trimmed by 2 bases and the J gene end by 5 bases; junction bases not matched to a gene: 8. Germline-derived CDR1 and CDR2 are MDHEN and SYDVKM. The CDR3 runs to 15 residues.